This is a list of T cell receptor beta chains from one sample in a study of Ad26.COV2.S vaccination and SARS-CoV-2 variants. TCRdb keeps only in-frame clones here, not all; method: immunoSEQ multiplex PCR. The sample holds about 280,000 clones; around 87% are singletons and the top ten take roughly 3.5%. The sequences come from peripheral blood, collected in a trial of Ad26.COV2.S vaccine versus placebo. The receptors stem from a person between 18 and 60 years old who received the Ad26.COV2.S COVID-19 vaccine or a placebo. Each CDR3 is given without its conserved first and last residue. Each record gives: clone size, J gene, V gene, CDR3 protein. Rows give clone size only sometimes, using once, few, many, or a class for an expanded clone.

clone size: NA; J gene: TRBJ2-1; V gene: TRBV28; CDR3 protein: ASRHRGDPGLVGNEQF
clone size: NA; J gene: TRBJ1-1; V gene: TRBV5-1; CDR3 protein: ASSPLSGFRTF
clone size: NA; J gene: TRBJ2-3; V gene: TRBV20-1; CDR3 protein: SASKATSTDTQY
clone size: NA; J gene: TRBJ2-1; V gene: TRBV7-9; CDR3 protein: ASSPRGATYNEQF
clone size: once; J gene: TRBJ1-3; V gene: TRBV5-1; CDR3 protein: ASSLSVGTPGQGPGNTIY
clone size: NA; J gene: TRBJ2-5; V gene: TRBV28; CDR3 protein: AWGGLAGDGETQY
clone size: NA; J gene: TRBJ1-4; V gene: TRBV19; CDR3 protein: ASTDGLPNEKLF
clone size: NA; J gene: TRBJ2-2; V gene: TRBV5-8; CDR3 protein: ASSSGQKNTGELF
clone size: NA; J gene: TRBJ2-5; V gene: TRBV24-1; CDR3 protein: ATSDRTGGETQY
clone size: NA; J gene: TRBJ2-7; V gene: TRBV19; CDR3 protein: ASSRDSLSYEQY
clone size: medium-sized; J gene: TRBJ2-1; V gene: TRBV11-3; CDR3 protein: ASSSDRGHYNEQF
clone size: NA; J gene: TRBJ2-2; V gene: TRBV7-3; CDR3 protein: ASSFRQGGTGELF
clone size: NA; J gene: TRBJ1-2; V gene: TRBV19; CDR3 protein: ASRTTGRMVGYT
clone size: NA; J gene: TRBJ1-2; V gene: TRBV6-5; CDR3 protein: ASSRQGPMFGYT
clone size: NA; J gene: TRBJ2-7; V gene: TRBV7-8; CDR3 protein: ASSPPDRGYEQY
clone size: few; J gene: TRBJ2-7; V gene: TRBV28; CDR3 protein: ASGRDGRYEQY
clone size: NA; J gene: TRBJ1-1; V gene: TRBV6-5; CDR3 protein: ASSRPGVGIPEAF
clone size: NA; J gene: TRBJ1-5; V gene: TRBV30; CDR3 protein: AWSVRPVQPQH
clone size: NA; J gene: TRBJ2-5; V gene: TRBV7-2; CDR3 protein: ASSSTGSQETQY
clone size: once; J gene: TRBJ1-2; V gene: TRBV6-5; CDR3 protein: ASSAGTGLYGYT
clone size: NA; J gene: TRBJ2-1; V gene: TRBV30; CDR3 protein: AWSVLAGGRAEQF
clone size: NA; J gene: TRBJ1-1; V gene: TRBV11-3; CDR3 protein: ASSLDRYSEAF
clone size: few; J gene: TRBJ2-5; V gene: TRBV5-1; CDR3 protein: ASSPGEGQETQY